The 31 T cell receptor beta chains presented below share a single source sample, sequenced in a study of cytomegalovirus exposure and HLA in healthy donors. 60 Vbeta and 13 Jbeta primers were used in PCR. Here immunoSEQ multiplex PCR was the method, and the copy in TCRdb shows in-frame clones only, minus some. The table has 140,000 to 150,000 clones, under 90% seen once. The material sequenced was PBMCs. The origin of the receptors is a boy younger than 10 in good health and CMV-seronegative.

V gene TRBV5-8 combines with J gene TRBJ1-5; possible D gene TRBD1, 6 bases. V dropped 4 bases and J dropped 11 bases, with 25 bases sitting between them. This CDR3 is built from 16 residues. CDR1 SGHTS and CDR2 YDEGEE come from the germline V gene. The CDR3 DNA sequence: TGTGCCAGCAGCCGTAAAGGGGGGGGCCCGGTCGAGGCCCAGCATTTT. As protein: CASSRKGGGPVEAQHF.

The genes are TRBV7-9 and TRBJ1-1; D is perhaps TRBD1 (6 bases). CDR1 and CDR2 from the germline V gene are SEHNR and FQNEAQ (reference sequence). The length of the CDR3 is 14 residues. The germline V and J ends were trimmed by 5 bases and 8 bases, with 18 bases remaining between them. CDR3 sequence reads: CASSNTVTGPEAFF. Here the CDR3 DNA reads TGTGCCAGCAGCAACACTGTAACAGGGCCAGAAGCTTTCTTT.

The chain carries TRBV28 and TRBJ2-3, with D perhaps TRBD2 (6 bases). Germline CDR1 MDHEN, CDR2 SYDVKM. The V gene lost 10 bases and the J gene lost 12 bases, with 26 bases spanning the gap. The CDR3 totals 14 residues. The DNA for the CDR3 is TGTGCCACCGAGAATCTAGAGCGGGTATTCCGCCAGTATTTT. It is translated as CATENLERVFRQYF.

The rearrangement links TRBV19 to TRBJ2-1; 11 nucleotides align to TRBD2. Losses at the gene ends were 4 bases for V and 4 bases for J; bases not matched to a gene: 6. The CDR3 spans 16 residues. In germline, CDR1 is LNHDA, CDR2 SQIVND (reference sequence). In nucleotides, the CDR3 is TGTGCCAGTAGTAGACTCTCTAGCGGGGGGTACAATGAGCAGTTCTTC. Translation: CASSRLSSGGYNEQFF.

The chain uses TRBV7-2 and TRBJ1-5; 7 nucleotides agree with TRBD1. The CDR3 length is 18 residues. V lost 3 bases and J lost 2; bases outside the gene matches: 13. Per the germline V gene, CDR1 is SGHTA and CDR2 is FQGNSA. CDR3 bases: TGTGCCAGCAGCTTCAGTAGTGTGGGACAGTATGGCAATCAGCCCCAGCATTTT. It codes for CASSFSSVGQYGNQPQHF.

This clone turned up a few times. The V gene is TRBV28, the J gene TRBJ1-5, with D possibly TRBD1 on 5 matching bases. The CDR3 consists of 15 residues. Germline assignment: CDR1 MDHEN and CDR2 SYDVKM. V gave up 8 bases and J gave up 3 bases, with 17 bases separating them. CDR3 residues: CASGRGIYDNQPQHF. CDR3 coding DNA: TGTGCCAGCGGCCGGGGGATATATGACAATCAGCCCCAGCATTTT.

The chain is built from TRBV28 and TRBJ1-1; D gene ambiguous. The CDR3 has 12 residues. Germline loops: CDR1 MDHEN, CDR2 SYDVKM. Trimming left V 5 bases short and J 5 bases short, with 9 bases between. The CDR3 here is CASSTVLTEAFF. In DNA form, the CDR3 reads TGTGCCAGCAGTACAGTACTTACTGAAGCTTTCTTT. The entire variable domain, with the rest obtained from reference TRBV28 and TRBJ1-1, is as follows: DVKVTQSSRYLVKRTGEKVFLECVQDMDHENMFWYRQDPGLGLRLIYFSYDVKMKEKGDIPEGYSVSREKKERFSLILESASTNQTSMYLCASSTVLTEAFFGQGTRLTVV.

This sequence joins TRBV28 and TRBJ2-4; 9 bases are a match to TRBD2. V dropped 3 bases and J dropped 4; count of bases not matched to a gene: 7. CDR3 length equals 16 residues. Germline V gene data show CDR1 as MDHEN and CDR2 as SYDVKM. Here the CDR3 reads CASSFAGLAGKNIQYF. CDR3 nucleotide sequence: TGTGCCAGCAGTTTCGCGGGGCTAGCGGGGAAAAACATTCAGTACTTC.

This clone was recorded only once. This sequence joins TRBV7-2 and TRBJ2-7, with TRBD2 matching 13 bases. Losses at the gene ends were 6 bases for V and 6 bases for J; bases not matched to a gene: 14. Germline lookup yields CDR1 SGHTA and CDR2 FQGNSA. The CDR3 consists of 17 residues. CDR3 DNA: TGTGCCAGCAGAAAATCCGGGACTAGCGGGACGTTTTCCGAGCAGTACTTC. It yields the protein CASRKSGTSGTFSEQYF.

In DNA, the CDR3 is TGTGCCAGCGGGACAGTCTACGAGCAGTACTTC. This codes for CASGTVYEQYF. This rearrangement joins TRBV2 to TRBJ2-5; 7 nucleotides align to TRBD1. The end of the DNA is better explained by TRBJ2-7, so the J call may be wrong. This CDR3 is built from 11 residues. CDR1 SNHLY and CDR2 FYNNEI come from the germline V gene.

The gene calls are TRBV27 and TRBJ2-5, with a weak D call TRBD2 (5 bases). The ends were cut back, 5 bases at V and 3 bases at J, with 13 bases in the middle. The CDR3 is made up of 14 amino acids. Germline V gene sequence: CDR1 MNHEY, CDR2 SMNVEV (reference sequence). The CDR3 sequence: CASSLLYGEETQYF. The CDR3 DNA follows: TGTGCCAGCAGTCTTTTGTACGGGGAAGAGACCCAGTACTTC.

This clone was picked up one time. The CDR3 loop reads CASGSGGRGNQPQHF. The DNA for the CDR3 is TGTGCCAGCGGGTCAGGGGGCAGAGGCAATCAGCCCCAGCATTTT. The V call is TRBV27, the J call TRBJ1-5; 8 bases align to TRBD1. Germline values: CDR1 MNHEY, CDR2 SMNVEV (reference sequence). This CDR3 contains 15 residues. V shed 8 bases, J shed 2 bases, and the junction held 8 bases outside the gene matches.

With regard to this clone: The junction and the germline gene differ at one end; a read error may be behind it. This chain uses TRBV5-1 with TRBJ2-7, with D perhaps TRBD1 (5 bases). From germline, CDR1 is SGHRS and CDR2 YFSETQ. The CDR3 runs to 13 residues. This CDR3 is CASSYPGSYEQCF. The CDR3 coding sequence is TGCGCCAGCAGCTATCCAGGGTCCTACGAGCAGTGCTTC.

The rearrangement links TRBV4-1 to TRBJ1-2; D unclear. The CDR3 has 15 amino acids. Deletions cut 1 base from V and 4 bases from J, with 13 bases between. Germline assignment: CDR1 MGHRA and CDR2 YSYEKL. The CDR3 protein is CASSQVSRQPYGYTF. In DNA, the CDR3 is TGCGCCAGCAGCCAAGTTTCTAGGCAGCCCTATGGCTACACCTTC.

V usage is TRBV10-3 and J usage is TRBJ2-7; possible D gene TRBD2, 5 bases. CDR1 ENHRY and CDR2 SYGVKD come from the germline V gene. V was pared by 10 bases and J by 0 bases, with 16 bases between. The CDR3 totals 14 residues. The CDR3 sequence: CATVASEISYEQYF. Here the CDR3 DNA reads TGTGCCACGGTAGCGTCGGAGATCTCCTACGAGCAGTACTTC.

The rearrangement links TRBV7-2 to TRBJ1-4; 7 bases are a match to TRBD1. Germline V gene sequence: CDR1 SGHTA, CDR2 FQGNSA. The CDR3 is 16 amino acids. J lost 0 bases, V lost 5 bases, and 6 bases had no gene match. CDR3 coding DNA: TGTGCCAGCAGCGCGGGACAGATTGCAACTAATGAAAAACTGTTTTTT. Its protein is CASSAGQIATNEKLFF. Using reference TRBV7-2 and TRBJ1-4 for the parts outside the CDR3, the full variable domain is GAGVSQSPSNKVTEKGKDVELRCDPISGHTALYWYRQSLGQGLEFLIYFQGNSAPDKSGLPSDRFSAERTGGSVSTLTIQRTQQEDSAVYLCASSAGQIATNEKLFFGSGTQLSVL.

V usage is TRBV4-2 and J usage is TRBJ2-1; possible D gene TRBD2, 6 bases. The CDR3 totals 17 residues. Germline CDR1 reads LGHNA; CDR2 reads YNFKEQ. V lost 2 bases, J lost 2 bases, and 16 bases lay in between. CDR3 coding DNA: TGTGCCAGCAGCCAAAACCCGGGGGAGATGGCCTACAATGAGCAGTTCTTC. It encodes CASSQNPGEMAYNEQFF.

In its sample, this clone was seen once. CDR3 bases: TGTGCCAGCAGCCAAGGGACAGACTACAATGAGCAGTTCTTC. Translated, it gives CASSQGTDYNEQFF. The rearrangement links TRBV5-4 to TRBJ2-1; TRBD1 aligns across 7 bases. After removal of 4 bases from V and 3 bases from J, the junction contained 4 bases not matched to a gene. The CDR3 is 14 amino acids. Germline V gene data show CDR1 as SGHNT and CDR2 as YYREEE (reference sequence).

The chain links TRBV10-3 to TRBJ2-1; no reliable D call. The CDR3 is 15 amino acids. Germline lookup yields CDR1 ENHRY and CDR2 SYGVKD. The V gene lost 3 bases and the J gene lost 9 bases, with 18 bases spanning the gap. The CDR3 spells CAISENRLPSPEQFF. For the CDR3, the DNA is TGTGCCATCAGTGAAAATAGACTCCCGTCGCCTGAGCAGTTCTTC.

This chain uses TRBV5-1 with TRBJ2-2; 8 nucleotides match TRBD1. Unmatched junction bases numbered 4, after V lost 5 bases and J lost 1 base. Per the germline V gene, CDR1 is SGHRS and CDR2 is YFSETQ. The CDR3 spans 15 residues. The CDR3 spells CASRKDRVNTGELFF. CDR3 nucleotide sequence: TGCGCCAGCAGGAAGGACAGGGTGAACACCGGGGAGCTGTTTTTT.

The chain combines TRBV7-8 with TRBJ1-1; D is uncertain. The germline gives CDR1 SGHVS, CDR2 FQNEAQ. V was pared by 5 bases and J by 0 bases, with 13 bases between. The CDR3 covers 15 residues. The CDR3 region is CASSGGRQMNTEAFF. The CDR3 bases are TGTGCCAGCAGCGGAGGTCGTCAGATGAACACTGAAGCTTTCTTT.

This clone was observed a few times. The chain links TRBV19 to TRBJ2-7, with D possibly being TRBD1 (5 bases). Germline V gene sequence: CDR1 LNHDA, CDR2 SQIVND (reference sequence). The CDR3 is 13 amino acids. V dropped 2 bases and J dropped 3 bases, with 8 bases sitting between them. For the CDR3, the DNA is TGTGCCAGTAGTATAAGACAGAACTACGAGCAGTACTTC. Its translation: CASSIRQNYEQYF.

The CDR3 coding sequence is TGCAGCGTAGGGGGGGTAGGGCCCCAGCATTTT. It yields the protein CSVGGVGPQHF. The J gene is TRBJ1-5, the V gene TRBV29-1; the D gene is possibly TRBD1 (6 bases). The CDR3 runs 11 residues. The germline V and J ends were trimmed by 6 bases and 9 bases, with 12 bases remaining between them. The germline gives CDR1 SQVTM, CDR2 ANQGSEA.

The V call is TRBV27, the J call TRBJ1-3; a possible D gene is TRBD1 (6 bases). The CDR3 runs 14 residues. Trimming pared 6 bases from V and 0 bases from J, leaving 9 bases between. The V gene's germline CDR1 is MNHEY and CDR2 SMNVEV (reference sequence). The CDR3 nucleotides read TGTGCCAGCAGCAAAGGGGGCTCTGGAAACACCATATATTTT. Amino acid sequence: CASSKGGSGNTIYF.

The rearrangement joins TRBV30 to TRBJ2-7; D is uncertain. Per germline, CDR1 GTSNPN and CDR2 SVGIG (reference sequence). V was trimmed by 6 bases and J by 8 bases, leaving 14 bases between them. CDR3 length: 11 amino acids. CDR3 DNA: TGTGCCTGCACGGAACAGTACAAGCAGTACTTC. It specifies CACTEQYKQYF.

This chain connects TRBV10-3 to TRBJ1-5, with D uncertain. The V end lost 0 bases, the J end lost 2 bases, and 17 bases lay between the germline ends. CDR1 is ENHRY and CDR2 is SYGVKD in the germline V gene. The CDR3 runs 18 residues. CDR3 sequence (DNA): TGTGCCATCAGTGAGTCGAGGGTACCCCGGGAGCGCAATCAGCCCCAGCATTTT. This translates into CAISESRVPRERNQPQHF.

The V call is TRBV10-1, the J call TRBJ1-6, with 9 bases fitting TRBD1. The CDR3 is 16 residues long. Germline V lookup: CDR1 WNHNN, CDR2 SYGVQD (reference sequence). With 6 bases clipped from V and 7 bases from J, the junction kept 10 bases outside the gene matches. The CDR3 loop reads CASSGRDREHNSPLHF. The CDR3 coding sequence is TGCGCCAGCAGCGGCCGGGACAGGGAACACAATTCACCCCTCCACTTT.

The V call is TRBV7-2, the J call TRBJ1-5, with 7 bases identical to TRBD1. CDR1 is SGHTA, CDR2 FQGNSA, per germline. The CDR3 is made up of 19 amino acids. Losses at the gene ends were 5 bases for V and 0 bases for J; bases not matched to a gene: 16. The CDR3 reads CASSTTARDRSYSNQPQHF. CDR3 sequence (DNA): TGTGCCAGCAGCACTACTGCCCGGGACAGAAGCTATAGCAATCAGCCCCAGCATTTT.

The rearrangement joins TRBV28 to TRBJ2-7; D might be TRBD2 (5 bases). The CDR3 spans 13 residues. Trimming took off 10 bases at V and 0 bases at J, with 13 bases between the two ends. Germline values: CDR1 MDHEN, CDR2 SYDVKM. CDR3 sequence: CATRTGSSYEQYF. The CDR3 bases are TGTGCCACCCGGACGGGGAGCTCCTACGAGCAGTACTTC.

In this sample, this clone turned up once. The DNA of the CDR3 is TGTGCCAGCAAGGGACAGGTGAACACTGAAGCTTTCTTT. It is translated as CASKGQVNTEAFF. This rearrangement joins TRBV2 to TRBJ1-1; 8 bases are shared with TRBD1. The germline V gene encodes CDR1 SNHLY and CDR2 FYNNEI. The V segment lost 7 bases and the J segment 0 bases; nucleotides outside the gene matches: 1. The CDR3 has 13 amino acids.

The chain carries TRBV2 and TRBJ2-2; D is unclear. Per the germline V gene, CDR1 is SNHLY and CDR2 is FYNNEI. With 10 bases removed from V and 1 base from J, the gap between germline ends came to 4 bases. This CDR3 is 11 amino acids long. In DNA, the CDR3 is TGTGCCACCGGGAACACCGGGGAGCTGTTTTTT. Translating gives CATGNTGELFF.